A single sample gave rise to the 4 T cell receptor beta chains below, sequenced in a study of control samples from healthy donors and cancer patients. The assay was immunoSEQ multiplex PCR, and TCRdb's table has in-frame clones only and misses some. The data hold roughly 73,000 clones, with roughly 92% observed a single time. The sequenced sample consisted of blood. These receptors all stem from a woman aged 55-75 years in good health.

The chain recombines TRBV4-2 with TRBJ2-7; D perhaps matches TRBD2 (5 bases). The germline CDR1 and CDR2 sequences are LGHNA and YNFKEQ. The CDR3 has 15 amino acids. V dropped 1 base and J dropped 3 bases, with 13 bases sitting between them. The CDR3 region has the DNA TGTGCCAGCAGCCAAGTTGGTGGGAGTGACTACGAGCAGTACTTC. This gives the protein CASSQVGGSDYEQYF.

The V gene is TRBV6-6, the J gene TRBJ2-1; weak D call: TRBD1 (6 bases). V shed 5 bases and J shed 1 base, with 15 bases lying between them. The CDR3 spans 16 residues. Germline-derived CDR1 and CDR2 are MNHNY and SVGAGI (reference sequence). The CDR3 DNA reads TGTGCCAGCAGTCAATCTATCACAGGGTCCTACAATGAGCAGTTCTTC. It specifies CASSQSITGSYNEQFF.

This clone was observed once. This chain joins TRBV7-2 and TRBJ1-2, with a weak D call TRBD1 (6 bases). The V end lost 4 bases, the J end lost 7 bases, and 10 bases lay between the germline ends. CDR3 length: 12 amino acids. Germline V CDR1 and CDR2: SGHTA, FQGNSA. The CDR3: CASSSGASGYTF. As DNA, the CDR3 is TGTGCCAGCAGCTCGGGGGCGTCTGGCTACACCTTC.

This chain connects TRBV10-3 to TRBJ2-2; tentative D call: TRBD2 (6 bases). The V gene's germline CDR1 is ENHRY and CDR2 SYGVKD. There are 15 residues in the CDR3. Between the trimmed V and J ends, which lost 0 bases and 7 bases, there was a span of 12 bases. The DNA for the CDR3 is TGTGCCATCAGTGAGTCTTGGCGGGACGGCGGGGAGCTGTTTTTT. Protein sequence: CAISESWRDGGELFF.